Detailed here is one TCR beta chain. The antigen remains undetermined. This sample is part of a study of identical twins. Study-wide points: Zero-insertion findings could be partly confounded by invariant cells (MAIT and iNKT cells). For cord blood, abundant beta clonotypes had fewer insertions, unlike memory repertoires, which showed none.

The CDR3 runs to 14 residues. Trimming removed 0 bases from V and 7 bases from J, with 12 bases in between. The germline gives CDR1 LGHNA, CDR2 YSLEER. After template switching added a universal primer site, the resulting cDNA carried unique molecular identifiers. From the 5' RACE reads, TCRdb called clonotypes with MiXCR, one entry per CDR3 protein. The table lists 250,000 to 300,000 distinct CDR3 sequences, roughly 8.6% of them singletons. This sample was shared with a second study, whose subject was yellow fever vaccine responses in identical twins.

This receptor was taken from a woman aged 18-35 years in good health. Sample: CD8+ T cells sorted from blood. The chain couples TRBV4-3 to TRBJ1-1; D ambiguous. The CDR3 reads CASSQDNSQVEAFF. The CDR3 DNA reads as TGCGCCAGCAGCCAAGATAATTCGCAAGTTGAAGCTTTCTTT.